These 29 T cell receptor beta chains originate from one sample sequenced in a study of T cells in Graves' hyperthyroidism and ophthalmopathy. It was RNA transcripts that yielded the amplified TCR beta CDR3 regions. HTBI primers were the set used in a first-round RT-PCR of the TCR CDR3. In TCRdb, the multiplex PCR reads were re-called with MiXCR into one record per CDR3 protein. This table holds about 290,000 distinct CDR3 sequences, 15% to 20% found once. The sample consisted of blood. The receptor set was obtained from a man aged 30 to 45 with Graves' hyperthyroidism.

This clonotype came up a few times. The CDR3 sequence is CASSLLTRLVYNEQFF. The CDR3 nucleotides are TGTGCCAGCAGCTTACTTACACGACTAGTTTACAATGAGCAGTTCTTC. This chain uses TRBV5-6 with TRBJ2-1, with a tentative D call TRBD2 (6 bases). CDR3 size: 16 residues. The germline V and J ends were trimmed by 2 bases and 4 bases, with 16 bases remaining between them. Germline V lookup: CDR1 SGHDT, CDR2 YYEEEE.

This clonotype was detected a few times. Just one base apart from a much larger clone, this may be a read error. The V gene is TRBV12-3 or TRBV12-4, the J gene TRBJ1-4; D gene unclear. The CDR3 loop spans 13 amino acids. As DNA, the CDR3 is TGTGTCAGCAGTTTGCAGACTAATGAAAAACTGTTTTTT. Residues: CVSSLQTNEKLFF.

Only a few counts were recorded for this clonotype. The rearrangement uses TRBV20-1 and TRBJ2-3, with unresolved D. Germline V lookup: CDR1 DFQATT, CDR2 SNEGSKA (reference sequence). The CDR3 has 13 residues. Trimming left V 5 bases short and J 9 bases short, with 18 bases between. The CDR3 DNA is TGCAGTGCTCCCGCGGAAAATAACCCCACGCAGTATTTT. Amino acids: CSAPAENNPTQYF.

This clonotype was seen just once. V usage is TRBV9 and J usage is TRBJ2-5; D is possibly TRBD1 or TRBD2 (7 bases each). Germline CDR1 and CDR2: SGDLS and YYNGEE. The CDR3 extends over 16 amino acids. Trimming shortened V by 2 bases and J by 1 base, and 15 bases separated the two germline ends. The CDR3 region is CASSVTRGGFQETQYF. CDR3 bases: TGTGCCAGCAGCGTCACCAGGGGGGGTTTCCAAGAGACCCAGTACTTC.

Notes on this clonotype: It is likely a read error, because the conserved phenylalanine at the end of the CDR3 is missing. It is unclear where the CDR3 begins or ends on the DNA, so no DNA is shown, and the CDR3 is as TCRdb lists it. The V call is TRBV2, the J call TRBJ1-1. Ends included, the CDR3 has 12 residues. Looked up from germline, CDR1 is SNHLY and CDR2 is FYNNEI. CDR3 loop: CASRDALGGAIV.

Many counts were recorded for this clonotype. V is TRBV30 and J is TRBJ1-2; D is unclear. Trimming stripped 2 bases from V and 5 bases from J, with 6 bases between. The CDR3 has 11 residues. The germline V gene has CDR1 GTSNPN and CDR2 SVGIG (reference sequence). In DNA, the CDR3 is TGTGCCTGGAGTCGGCTGTATGGCTACACCTTC. This codes for CAWSRLYGYTF.

The sample holds a few counts of this clonotype. The chain has TRBV11-3 and TRBJ2-5; D unresolved. V was clipped by 1 base and J by 4 bases, with 19 bases between them. Germline CDR1 SGHNT, CDR2 YENEEA. The length of the CDR3 is 17 residues. The CDR3 is CASSLGSLGEWGETQYF. DNA for the CDR3: TGTGCCAGCAGCTTAGGTTCCCTAGGAGAGTGGGGAGAGACCCAGTACTTC.

The table lists this clonotype with many counts. V and J are TRBV20-1 and TRBJ2-1; 8 nucleotides line up with TRBD2. Trimming cost V 0 bases and J 4 bases; bases outside gene matches: 2. Per germline, CDR1 DFQATT and CDR2 SNEGSKA (reference sequence). The CDR3 sequence is 14 residues long. The CDR3 loop is CSARDPGGYNEQFF. As DNA, the CDR3 is TGCAGTGCTAGAGATCCGGGGGGGTACAATGAGCAGTTCTTC.

In this sample, this clonotype turned up a few times. The chain is built from TRBV7-9 and TRBJ2-1; TRBD2 is a possible D gene (6 bases). V lost 4 bases to trimming and J lost 4 bases, with 11 bases between them. Germline V CDR1 and CDR2: SEHNR, FQNEAQ (reference sequence). The CDR3 extends over 14 amino acids. CDR3: CASSSPRGYNEQFF. The DNA for the CDR3 is TGTGCCAGCAGCTCGCCGCGGGGATACAATGAGCAGTTCTTC.

V is TRBV4-2 and J is TRBJ1-6; weak D call: TRBD1 (6 bases). Trimming removed 5 bases at V and 7 bases at J, with 12 bases between. Germline CDR1 is LGHNA and CDR2 is YNFKEQ. This CDR3 comprises 14 residues. The CDR3 sequence is CASSEGGANSPLHF. For the CDR3, the DNA is TGTGCCAGCAGCGAAGGGGGTGCCAATTCACCCCTCCACTTT.

V is TRBV29-1 and J is TRBJ1-5; no definite D call. Trimming shortened V by 4 bases and J by 4 bases, and 17 bases separated the two germline ends. The germline V gene encodes CDR1 SQVTM and CDR2 ANQGSEA. This CDR3 comprises 15 residues. This CDR3 is CSVAETGVGNQPQHF. The DNA of the CDR3 is TGCAGCGTTGCCGAGACTGGGGTTGGTAATCAGCCCCAGCATTTT.

This clonotype has more than one count but fewer than ten. This chain connects TRBV4-2 to TRBJ1-2, with 10 positions matching TRBD1. The CDR3 extends over 14 amino acids. Germline V gene lookup returns CDR1 LGHNA and CDR2 YNFKEQ. The junction had 4 bases not matched to a gene; V was cut back by 3 bases and J by 6 bases. The CDR3 spells CASSQTGGMNGYTF. The CDR3 DNA follows: TGTGCCAGCAGCCAGACAGGGGGCATGAATGGCTACACCTTC.

This clonotype was counted many times. The J gene is TRBJ2-7, the V gene TRBV11-3, with 8 bases identical to TRBD1. The CDR3 is 13 amino acids. CDR1 SGHNT and CDR2 YENEEA come from the germline V gene. Trimming cost V 7 bases and J 5 bases; bases outside gene matches: 7. The CDR3 bases are TGTGCCAGCACCTCGGCCAGGGGGCACGAGCAGTACTTC. Translation gives CASTSARGHEQYF.

This clonotype has a count of ten or more. This chain uses TRBV28 with TRBJ2-1; D is possibly TRBD1 (6 bases). The germline CDR1 and CDR2 sequences are MDHEN and SYDVKM. V was cut by 5 bases and J by 4 bases, with 15 bases left in between. The CDR3 runs to 15 residues. The CDR3 loop is CASSAGQFRYNEQFF. The CDR3 DNA reads TGTGCCAGCAGTGCTGGACAGTTCCGATACAATGAGCAGTTCTTC.

CDR3 protein: CASSLSSGLGDEQFF. DNA of the CDR3: TGTGCCAGCAGCTTAAGTTCCGGGCTGGGGGATGAGCAGTTCTTC. This chain connects TRBV7-3 to TRBJ2-1; the D call may be TRBD1 or TRBD2 (5 bases each). Trimming removed 1 base at V and 8 bases at J, with 15 bases between. The CDR3 runs 15 residues. Germline V CDR1 and CDR2: SGHTA, FQGTGA. Drawing the rest from reference TRBV7-3 and TRBJ2-1, the complete variable domain is GAGVSQTPSNKVTEKGKYVELRCDPISGHTALYWYRQSLGQGPEFLIYFQGTGAADDSGLPNDRFFAVRPEGSVSTLKIQRTERGDSAVYLCASSLSSGLGDEQFFGPGTRLTVL.

DNA of the CDR3: TGTGCCAGCACCATTGCGGGTTACACCGGGGAGCTGTTTTTT. The encoded protein is CASTIAGYTGELFF. The chain joins TRBV28 to TRBJ2-2; D is perhaps TRBD2 (5 bases). CDR1 MDHEN and CDR2 SYDVKM come from the germline V gene. V was shortened by 7 bases and J by 3 bases, with 12 bases between the two germline ends. This CDR3 has 14 residues.

This clonotype has ten or more counts. The rearrangement joins TRBV12-3 or TRBV12-4 to TRBJ1-1; perhaps TRBD1 as D (5 bases). Trimming stripped 7 bases from V and 6 bases from J, with 18 bases between. The CDR3 sequence is 14 residues long. The CDR3 protein is CASTFPGPFSEAFF. Here the CDR3 DNA reads TGTGCCAGCACCTTTCCGGGACCCTTCTCTGAAGCTTTCTTT.

Notes on this clonotype: A read error may account for a junction end that differs from germline. V and J are TRBV20-1 and TRBJ1-1; TRBD1 aligns across 8 bases. The CDR3 is 13 amino acids. Looked up from germline, CDR1 is DFQATT and CDR2 is SNEGSKA (reference sequence). CDR3 loop: CSAQQGALTGAFF. CDR3 bases: TGCAGTGCACAGCAGGGGGCGCTCACTGGAGCTTTCTTT.

V is TRBV19 and J is TRBJ1-1; 7 nucleotides align to TRBD1. With V trimmed by 4 bases and J by 7 bases, 12 bases remained unmatched. Germline assignment: CDR1 LNHDA and CDR2 SQIVND (reference sequence). The CDR3 runs to 15 residues. The CDR3 sequence: CASSKYTGARGEAFF. In DNA, the CDR3 is TGTGCCAGTAGTAAGTACACAGGGGCAAGAGGTGAAGCTTTCTTT.

This clonotype has just a few counts. The V gene is TRBV14, the J gene TRBJ2-5, with D possibly being TRBD2 (5 bases). V lost 2 bases and J lost 7, with 14 bases in between. CDR1 is SGHDN, CDR2 FVKESK, per germline. The CDR3 runs 14 residues. The CDR3 protein is CASSQTASAGTQYF. CDR3 coding DNA: TGTGCCAGCAGCCAAACGGCCTCCGCGGGGACCCAGTACTTC. The full variable domain, its missing parts supplied by reference TRBV14 and TRBJ2-5, is EAGVTQFPSHSVIEKGQTVTLRCDPISGHDNLYWYRRVMGKEIKFLLHFVKESKQDESGMPNNRFLAERTGGTYSTLKVQPAELEDSGVYFCASSQTASAGTQYFGPGTRLLVL.

This clonotype was seen repeatedly, ten times or more. The chain couples TRBV29-1 to TRBJ2-1; 7 nucleotides match TRBD2. In germline, CDR1 is SQVTM, CDR2 ANQGSEA. Trimming at V came to 5 bases and at J to 0 bases, leaving 7 bases not matched to a gene. The CDR3 is 15 residues long. The CDR3 DNA follows: TGCAGCGTTTTCAGCGGGAAGAGCTCCTACAATGAGCAGTTCTTC. It is translated as CSVFSGKSSYNEQFF.

This clonotype came up many times. The chain links TRBV2 to TRBJ1-1, with a possible D match to TRBD1 (5 bases). This CDR3 is 11 amino acids long. CDR1 is SNHLY and CDR2 is FYNNEI in the germline V gene. Trimming removed 7 bases at V and 5 bases at J, with 8 bases between. This chain's CDR3 is CASTEGTEAFF. CDR3 nucleotide sequence: TGTGCCAGCACCGAGGGGACTGAAGCTTTCTTT.

There are many counts of this clonotype. The chain is built from TRBV11-2 and TRBJ2-1, with 8 bases lining up with TRBD2. The CDR3 runs 15 residues. V lost 1 base to trimming and J lost 7 bases; unmatched junction nucleotides: 6. Germline V CDR1 and CDR2: SGHAT, FQNNGV. CDR3 DNA: TGTGCCAGCAGCTTAGCGGGAGGGGGTGGAAATGAGCAGTTCTTC. It encodes CASSLAGGGGNEQFF.

This clonotype was recorded a few times. This chain uses TRBV28 with TRBJ2-2; maybe TRBD1 (5 bases). The germline V and J ends were trimmed by 8 bases and 7 bases, with 8 bases remaining between them. The germline V gene encodes CDR1 MDHEN and CDR2 SYDVKM. The CDR3 is 11 residues long. CDR3 bases: TGTGCCAGCCTAAGGGGCGGGGAGCTGTTTTTT. Protein sequence: CASLRGGELFF.

CDR3 sequence: CASSAFPGGEGYNEQFF. Here the CDR3 DNA reads TGTGCCAGCTCGGCCTTCCCAGGGGGCGAGGGATACAATGAGCAGTTCTTC. The chain joins TRBV18 to TRBJ2-1; 8 bases align to TRBD1. The CDR3 length is 17 residues. Germline loops: CDR1 KGHSH, CDR2 LQKENI. With V trimmed by 6 bases and J by 4 bases, 14 bases remained unmatched.

This clonotype has only one observation. The chain uses TRBV28 and TRBJ2-7; D is ambiguous. Germline-derived CDR1 and CDR2 are MDHEN and SYDVKM. The CDR3 spans 15 residues. Trimming cost V 5 bases and J 1 base, with 15 bases left between them. The CDR3 region is CASSPRVVPSYEQYF. CDR3 bases: TGTGCCAGCAGTCCGCGTGTGGTCCCATCCTACGAGCAGTACTTC.

This clonotype has ten or more counts. This sequence joins TRBV12-3 or TRBV12-4 and TRBJ2-7, with 7 positions matching TRBD2. V lost 0 bases, J lost 6 bases, and 2 bases stayed unmatched. CDR3 length: 13 residues. This CDR3 is CASSLAGGPEQYF. CDR3 sequence (DNA): TGTGCCAGCAGTTTAGCGGGAGGGCCCGAGCAGTACTTC.

The chain links TRBV6-1 to TRBJ2-1; D not resolved. The V end was cut by 2 bases, the J end by 7 bases, with 9 bases between. The CDR3 contains 13 residues. CDR1 and CDR2 from the germline V gene are MNHNS and SASEGT. CDR3 nucleotide sequence: TGTGCCAGCAGTGAAAGCCAACTTAATGAGCAGTTCTTC. This encodes CASSESQLNEQFF.

This sequence joins TRBV9 and TRBJ2-2; D call uncertain. Germline lookup yields CDR1 SGDLS and CDR2 YYNGEE. V dropped 1 base and J dropped 1 base, with 5 bases sitting between them. The CDR3 sequence is 14 residues long. CDR3 DNA: TGTGCCAGCAGCGTATCCCAGAACACCGGGGAGCTGTTTTTT. It specifies CASSVSQNTGELFF.